This T cell receptor beta chain stems from a study of T-cell memory formation after mild COVID-19. The length of the CDR3 is 15 residues. Per germline, CDR1 DFQATT and CDR2 SNEGSKA (reference sequence). V lost 6 bases, J lost 5 bases, and 20 bases lay in between. This clonotype turned up a few times. Via MiXCR, TCRdb re-called the 5' RACE reads, giving one row per CDR3 protein. The repertoire holds approximately 290,000 distinct CDR3 sequences, with about a sixth as singletons. This chain joins TRBV20-1 and TRBJ2-1, with D maybe TRBD2 (6 bases). The receptor comes from a man aged 18 to 30 who had mild COVID-19 (a few samples of this study predate the infection). Cell type and time point are not known. Source material: PBMCs or a T cell subset sorted from them (not recorded which). The CDR3 sequence: CSAAPGAVGHNEQFF. The CDR3 DNA reads as TGCAGTGCAGCCCCGGGAGCGGTCGGGCACAATGAGCAGTTCTTC.